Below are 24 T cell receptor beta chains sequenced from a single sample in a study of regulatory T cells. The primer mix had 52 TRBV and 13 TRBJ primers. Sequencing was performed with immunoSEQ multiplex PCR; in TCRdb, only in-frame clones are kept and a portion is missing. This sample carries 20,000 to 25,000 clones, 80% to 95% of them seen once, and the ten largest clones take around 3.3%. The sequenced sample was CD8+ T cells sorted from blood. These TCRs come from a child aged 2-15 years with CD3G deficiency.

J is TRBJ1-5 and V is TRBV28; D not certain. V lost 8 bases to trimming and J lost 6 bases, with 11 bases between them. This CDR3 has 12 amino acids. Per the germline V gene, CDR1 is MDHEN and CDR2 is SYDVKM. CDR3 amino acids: CASGDVSQPQHF. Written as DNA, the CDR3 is TGTGCCAGCGGCGATGTGTCTCAGCCCCAGCATTTT.

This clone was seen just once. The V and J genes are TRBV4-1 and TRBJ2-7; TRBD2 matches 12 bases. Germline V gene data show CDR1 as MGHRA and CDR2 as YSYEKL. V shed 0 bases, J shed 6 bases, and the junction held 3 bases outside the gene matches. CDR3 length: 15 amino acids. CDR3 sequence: CASSQEWTSGTEQYF. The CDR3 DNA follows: TGCGCCAGCAGCCAAGAATGGACTAGCGGGACCGAGCAGTACTTC.

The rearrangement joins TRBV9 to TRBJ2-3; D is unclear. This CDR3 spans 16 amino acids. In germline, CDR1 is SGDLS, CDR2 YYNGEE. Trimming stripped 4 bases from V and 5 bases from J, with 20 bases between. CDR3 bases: TGTGCCAGCAGCTTTTCAAACGGGTACGGAGAAGATACGCAGTATTTT. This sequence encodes CASSFSNGYGEDTQYF. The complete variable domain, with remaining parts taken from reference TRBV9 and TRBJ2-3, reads DSGVTQTPKHLITATGQRVTLRCSPRSGDLSVYWYQQSLDQGLQFLIQYYNGEERAKGNILERFSAQQFPDLHSELNLSSLELGDSALYFCASSFSNGYGEDTQYFGPGTRLTVL.

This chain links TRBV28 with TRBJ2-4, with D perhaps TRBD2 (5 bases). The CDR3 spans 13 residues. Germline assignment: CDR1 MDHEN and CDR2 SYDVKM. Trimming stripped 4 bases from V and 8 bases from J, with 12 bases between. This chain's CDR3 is CASSWAGGYIQYF. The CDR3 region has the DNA TGTGCCAGCAGTTGGGCAGGCGGGTACATTCAGTACTTC. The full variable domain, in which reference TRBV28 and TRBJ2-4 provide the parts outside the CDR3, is DVKVTQSSRYLVKRTGEKVFLECVQDMDHENMFWYRQDPGLGLRLIYFSYDVKMKEKGDIPEGYSVSREKKERFSLILESASTNQTSMYLCASSWAGGYIQYFGAGTRLSVL.

The CDR3 region is CASSFTLGQLYSTEAFF. CDR3 bases: TGTGCCAGCAGTTTCACCCTCGGACAGCTCTACAGCACTGAAGCTTTCTTT. The chain carries TRBV28 and TRBJ1-1, with a possible D match to TRBD1 (6 bases). The CDR3 consists of 17 residues. Looked up from germline, CDR1 is MDHEN and CDR2 is SYDVKM. Trimming took 3 bases from V and 4 from J, leaving 21 bases between them. The whole variable domain, filled in from reference TRBV28 and TRBJ1-1, reads DVKVTQSSRYLVKRTGEKVFLECVQDMDHENMFWYRQDPGLGLRLIYFSYDVKMKEKGDIPEGYSVSREKKERFSLILESASTNQTSMYLCASSFTLGQLYSTEAFFGQGTRLTVV.

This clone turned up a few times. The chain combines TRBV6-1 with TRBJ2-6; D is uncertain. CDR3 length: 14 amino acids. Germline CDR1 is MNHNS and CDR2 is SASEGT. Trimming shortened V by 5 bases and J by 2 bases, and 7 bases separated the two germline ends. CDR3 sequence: CASSLMAGANVLTF. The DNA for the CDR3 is TGTGCCAGCAGTCTTATGGCTGGGGCCAACGTCCTGACTTTC.

CDR3 DNA: TGTGCCAGCAGTCGGACTAGATATGGCTACACCTTC. Translation: CASSRTRYGYTF. The chain recombines TRBV28 with TRBJ1-2; D call uncertain. In germline, CDR1 is MDHEN, CDR2 SYDVKM. V was pared by 5 bases and J by 5 bases, with 9 bases between. This CDR3 has 12 residues.

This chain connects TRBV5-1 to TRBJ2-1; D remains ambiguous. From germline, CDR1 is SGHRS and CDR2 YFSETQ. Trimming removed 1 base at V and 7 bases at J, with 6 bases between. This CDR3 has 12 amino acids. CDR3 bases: TGCGCCAGCAGCTTGTACGGGAATGAGCAGTTCTTC. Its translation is CASSLYGNEQFF.

DNA of the CDR3: TGTGCCAGCAGCCGGGGCTCCACAGATACGCAGTATTTT. Residues: CASSRGSTDTQYF. The V call is TRBV9, the J call TRBJ2-3, with D perhaps matching TRBD1 or TRBD2 (5 bases each). Germline values: CDR1 SGDLS, CDR2 YYNGEE. With 4 bases removed from V and 2 bases from J, the gap between germline ends came to 8 bases. This CDR3 has 13 residues.

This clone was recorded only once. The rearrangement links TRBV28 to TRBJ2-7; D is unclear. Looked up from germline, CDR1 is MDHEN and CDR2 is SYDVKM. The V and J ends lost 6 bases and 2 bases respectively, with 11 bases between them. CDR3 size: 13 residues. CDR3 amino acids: CASSSGSTYEQYF. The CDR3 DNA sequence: TGTGCCAGCAGCTCTGGAAGCACCTACGAGCAGTACTTC.

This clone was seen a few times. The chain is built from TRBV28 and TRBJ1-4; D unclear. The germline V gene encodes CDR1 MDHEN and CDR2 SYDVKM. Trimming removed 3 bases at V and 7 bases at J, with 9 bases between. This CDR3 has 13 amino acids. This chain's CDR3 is CASSFLVGEKLFF. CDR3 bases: TGTGCCAGCAGTTTCCTTGTAGGTGAAAAACTGTTTTTT.

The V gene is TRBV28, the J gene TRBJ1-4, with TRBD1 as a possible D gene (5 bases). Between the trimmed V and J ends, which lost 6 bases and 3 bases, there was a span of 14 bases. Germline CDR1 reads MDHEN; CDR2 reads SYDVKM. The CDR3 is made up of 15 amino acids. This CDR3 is CASSPGGVANEKLFF. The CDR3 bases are TGTGCCAGCAGCCCGGGAGGGGTGGCTAATGAAAAACTGTTTTTT.

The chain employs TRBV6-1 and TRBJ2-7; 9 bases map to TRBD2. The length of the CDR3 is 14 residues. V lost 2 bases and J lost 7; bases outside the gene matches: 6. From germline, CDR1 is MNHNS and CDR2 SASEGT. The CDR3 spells CASSERLAGREQYF. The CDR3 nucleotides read TGTGCCAGCAGTGAACGTCTAGCGGGAAGAGAGCAGTACTTC.

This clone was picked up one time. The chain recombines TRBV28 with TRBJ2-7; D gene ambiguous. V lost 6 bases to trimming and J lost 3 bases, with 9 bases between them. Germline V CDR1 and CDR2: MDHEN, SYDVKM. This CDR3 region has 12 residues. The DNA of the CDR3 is TGTGCCAGCAGGCCCGAATTCTACGAGCAGTACTTC. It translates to CASRPEFYEQYF. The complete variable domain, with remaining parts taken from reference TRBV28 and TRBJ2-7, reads DVKVTQSSRYLVKRTGEKVFLECVQDMDHENMFWYRQDPGLGLRLIYFSYDVKMKEKGDIPEGYSVSREKKERFSLILESASTNQTSMYLCASRPEFYEQYFGPGTRLTVT.

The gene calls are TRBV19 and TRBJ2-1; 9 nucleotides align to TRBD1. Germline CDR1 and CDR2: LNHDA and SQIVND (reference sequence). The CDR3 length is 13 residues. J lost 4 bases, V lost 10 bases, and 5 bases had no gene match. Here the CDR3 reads CATGTGKYNEQFF. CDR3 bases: TGTGCCACCGGGACAGGGAAATACAATGAGCAGTTCTTC.

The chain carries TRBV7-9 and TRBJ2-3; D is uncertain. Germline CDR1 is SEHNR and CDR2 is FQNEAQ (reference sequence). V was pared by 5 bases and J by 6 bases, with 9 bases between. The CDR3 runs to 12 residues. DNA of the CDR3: TGTGCCAGCAGCCATTACCAGGATACGCAGTATTTT. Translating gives CASSHYQDTQYF.

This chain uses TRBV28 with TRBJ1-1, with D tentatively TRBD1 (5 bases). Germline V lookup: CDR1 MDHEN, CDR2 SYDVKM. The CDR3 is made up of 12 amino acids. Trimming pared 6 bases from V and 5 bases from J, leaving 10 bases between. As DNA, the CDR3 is TGTGCCAGCAGGATTGGGGGAACTGAAGCTTTCTTT. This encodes CASRIGGTEAFF.

The CDR3 sequence: CASSLAAGVADTQYF. For the CDR3, the DNA is TGTGCCAGCAGCTTAGCAGCGGGAGTGGCAGATACGCAGTATTTT. This chain links TRBV7-6 with TRBJ2-3; TRBD2 matches 8 bases. CDR1 is SGHVS and CDR2 is FNYEAQ in the germline V gene. V lost 0 bases and J lost 4; bases outside the gene matches: 3. CDR3 length: 15 residues. The complete variable domain, with remaining parts taken from reference TRBV7-6 and TRBJ2-3, reads GAGVSQSPRYKVTKRGQDVALRCDPISGHVSLYWYRQALGQGPEFLTYFNYEAQQDKSGLPNDRFSAERPEGSISTLTIQRTEQRDSAMYRCASSLAAGVADTQYFGPGTRLTVL.

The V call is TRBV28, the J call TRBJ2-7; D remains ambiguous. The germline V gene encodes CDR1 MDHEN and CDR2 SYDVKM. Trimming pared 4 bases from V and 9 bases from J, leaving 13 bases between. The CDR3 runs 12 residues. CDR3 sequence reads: CASSSGPGGQYF. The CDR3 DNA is TGTGCCAGCAGTTCCGGACCAGGCGGGCAGTACTTC.

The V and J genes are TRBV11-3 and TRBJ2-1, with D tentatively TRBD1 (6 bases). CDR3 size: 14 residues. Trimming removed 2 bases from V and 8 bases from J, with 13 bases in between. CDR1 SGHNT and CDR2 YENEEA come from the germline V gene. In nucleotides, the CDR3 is TGTGCCAGCAGCTTAACAGGGTATGTCGATGAGCAGTTCTTC. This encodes CASSLTGYVDEQFF.

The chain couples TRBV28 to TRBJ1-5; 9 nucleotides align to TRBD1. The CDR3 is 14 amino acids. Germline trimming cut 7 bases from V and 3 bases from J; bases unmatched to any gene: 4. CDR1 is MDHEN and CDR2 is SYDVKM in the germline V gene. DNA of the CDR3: TGTGCCAGCACGGGGACAGGGTTCAATCAGCCCCAGCATTTT. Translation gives CASTGTGFNQPQHF. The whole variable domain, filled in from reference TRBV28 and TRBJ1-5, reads DVKVTQSSRYLVKRTGEKVFLECVQDMDHENMFWYRQDPGLGLRLIYFSYDVKMKEKGDIPEGYSVSREKKERFSLILESASTNQTSMYLCASTGTGFNQPQHFGDGTRLSIL.

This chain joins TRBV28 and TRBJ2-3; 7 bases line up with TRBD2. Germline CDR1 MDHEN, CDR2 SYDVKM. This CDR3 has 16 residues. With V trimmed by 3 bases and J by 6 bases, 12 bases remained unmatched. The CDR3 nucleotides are TGTGCCAGCAGTTTCGGCGGGAGCAAGTCACGGGATACGCAGTATTTT. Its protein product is CASSFGGSKSRDTQYF.

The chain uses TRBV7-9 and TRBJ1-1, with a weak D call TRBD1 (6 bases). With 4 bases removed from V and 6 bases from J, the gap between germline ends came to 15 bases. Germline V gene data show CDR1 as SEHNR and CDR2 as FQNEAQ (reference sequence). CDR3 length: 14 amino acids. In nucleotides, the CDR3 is TGTGCCAGCAGCTCAACGTCAGGGGATGCTGAAGCTTTCTTT. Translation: CASSSTSGDAEAFF. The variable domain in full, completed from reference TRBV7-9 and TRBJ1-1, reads DTGVSQNPRHKITKRGQNVTFRCDPISEHNRLYWYRQTLGQGPEFLTYFQNEAQLEKSRLLSDRFSAERPKGSFSTLEIQRTEQGDSAMYLCASSSTSGDAEAFFGQGTRLTVV.

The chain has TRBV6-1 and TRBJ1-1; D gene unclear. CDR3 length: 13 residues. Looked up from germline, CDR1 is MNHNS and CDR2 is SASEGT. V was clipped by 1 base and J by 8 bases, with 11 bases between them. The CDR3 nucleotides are TGTGCCAGCAGTGAAGGGCTGGGAACCGAAGCTTTCTTT. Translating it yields CASSEGLGTEAFF.